A single T cell receptor (beta chain) is shown here with its context. Trimming cost V 3 bases and J 4 bases; bases outside gene matches: 3. The CDR3 sequence is 16 residues long. Per germline, CDR1 KGHDR and CDR2 SFDVKD. MiXCR was run by TCRdb on the 5' RACE reads, yielding one entry per CDR3 protein. The sample records roughly 350,000 distinct CDR3 sequences, around 27% being singletons. This sample is drawn from a study of T-cell memory formation after mild COVID-19. Sequencing was done on a sample of PBMCs or a T cell subset sorted from them (not recorded which). The gene calls are TRBV24-1 and TRBJ2-1; 12 bases agree with TRBD2. This clonotype originated in an adult woman who had mild COVID-19 (a few samples of this study predate the infection). Cell type and time point are not known. CDR3 sequence: CATSDASGRAYNEQFF. CDR3 bases: TGTGCCACCAGTGATGCTAGCGGGAGGGCTTACAATGAGCAGTTCTTC.